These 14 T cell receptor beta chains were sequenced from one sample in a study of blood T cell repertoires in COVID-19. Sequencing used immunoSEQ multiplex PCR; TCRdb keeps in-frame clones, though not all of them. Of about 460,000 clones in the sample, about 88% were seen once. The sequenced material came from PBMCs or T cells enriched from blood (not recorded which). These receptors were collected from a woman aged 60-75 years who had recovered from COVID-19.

CDR3 coding DNA: TGCGCCAGCAGCTTGGAAGCGGGGGGTCCCTACGAGCAGTACTTC. Protein sequence: CASSLEAGGPYEQYF. V usage is TRBV5-1 and J usage is TRBJ2-7, with TRBD2 identical over 9 bases. The V gene's germline CDR1 is SGHRS and CDR2 YFSETQ. Trimming removed 0 bases from V and 2 bases from J; junction bases left unmatched: 3. The CDR3 is 15 residues long.

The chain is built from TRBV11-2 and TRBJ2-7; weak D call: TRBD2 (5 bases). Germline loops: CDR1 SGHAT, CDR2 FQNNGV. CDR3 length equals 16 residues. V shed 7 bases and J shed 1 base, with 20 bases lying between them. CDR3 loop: CASTASTSLASYEQYF. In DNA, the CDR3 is TGTGCCAGCACCGCCTCTACTAGTTTGGCGTCCTACGAGCAGTACTTC.

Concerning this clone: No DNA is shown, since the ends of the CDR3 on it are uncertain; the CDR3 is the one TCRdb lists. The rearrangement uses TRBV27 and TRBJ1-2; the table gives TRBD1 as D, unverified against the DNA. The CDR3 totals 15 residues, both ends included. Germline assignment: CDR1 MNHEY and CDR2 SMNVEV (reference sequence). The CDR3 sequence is CASSFLAGTNYGYTF.

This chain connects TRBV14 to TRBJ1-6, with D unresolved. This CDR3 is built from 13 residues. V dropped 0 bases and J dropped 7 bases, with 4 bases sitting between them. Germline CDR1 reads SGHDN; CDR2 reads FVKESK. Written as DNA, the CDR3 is TGTGCCAGCAGCCAAGATCTGAATTCACCCCTCCACTTT. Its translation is CASSQDLNSPLHF.

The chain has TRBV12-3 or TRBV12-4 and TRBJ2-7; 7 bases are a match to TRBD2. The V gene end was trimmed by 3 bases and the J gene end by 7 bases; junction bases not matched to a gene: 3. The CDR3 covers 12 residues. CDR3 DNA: TGTGCCAGCAGTTTGGCGGGGGTGGAGCAGTACGTC. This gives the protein CASSLAGVEQYV.

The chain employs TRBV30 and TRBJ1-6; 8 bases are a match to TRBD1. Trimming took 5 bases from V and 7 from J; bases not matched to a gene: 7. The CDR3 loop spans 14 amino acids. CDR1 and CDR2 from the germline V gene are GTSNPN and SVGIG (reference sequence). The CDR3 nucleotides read TGTGCCTGGGGGAGGCGGGACAGGAATTCACCCCTCCACTTT. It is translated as CAWGRRDRNSPLHF.

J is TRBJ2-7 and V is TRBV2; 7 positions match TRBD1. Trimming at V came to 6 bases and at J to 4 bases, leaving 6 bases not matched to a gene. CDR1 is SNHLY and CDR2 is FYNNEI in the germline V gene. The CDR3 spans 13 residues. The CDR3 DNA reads TGTGCCAGCAGGGTGGTCAGGGGGTACGAGCAGTACGTC. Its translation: CASRVVRGYEQYV.

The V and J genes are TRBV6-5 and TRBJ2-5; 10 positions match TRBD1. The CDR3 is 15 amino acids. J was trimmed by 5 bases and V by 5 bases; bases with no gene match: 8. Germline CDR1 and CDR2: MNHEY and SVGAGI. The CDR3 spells CASSTRQGAGETQYF. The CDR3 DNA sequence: TGTGCCAGCAGTACTCGACAGGGGGCGGGCGAGACCCAGTACTTC.

CDR3 amino acids: CASSLRQGFTGNTIYF. The DNA for the CDR3 is TGTGCCAGCAGCTTACGTCAGGGTTTCACTGGAAACACCATATATTTT. This chain connects TRBV5-6 to TRBJ1-3; TRBD1 might be the D (5 bases). Per germline, CDR1 SGHDT and CDR2 YYEEEE. V was pared by 2 bases and J by 2 bases, with 14 bases between. The CDR3 contains 16 residues. Variable domain in full (rest from reference TRBV5-6 and TRBJ1-3): DAGVTQSPTHLIKTRGQQVTLRCSPKSGHDTVSWYQQALGQGPQFIFQYYEEEERQRGNFPDRFSGHQFPNYSSELNVNALLLGDSALYLCASSLRQGFTGNTIYFGEGSWLTVV.

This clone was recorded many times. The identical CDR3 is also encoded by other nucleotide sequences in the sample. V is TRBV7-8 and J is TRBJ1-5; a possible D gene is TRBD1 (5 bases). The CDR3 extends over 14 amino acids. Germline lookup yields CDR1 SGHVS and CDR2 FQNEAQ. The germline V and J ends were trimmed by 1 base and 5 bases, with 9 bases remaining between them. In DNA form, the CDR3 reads TGTGCCAGCAGCTTAGGGCAGGGTGATCAGCCCCAGCATTTT. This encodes CASSLGQGDQPQHF.

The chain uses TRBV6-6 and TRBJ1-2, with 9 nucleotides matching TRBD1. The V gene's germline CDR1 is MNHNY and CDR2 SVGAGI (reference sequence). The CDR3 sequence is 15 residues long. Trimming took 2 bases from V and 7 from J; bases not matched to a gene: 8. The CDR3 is CASSYTTTGGGGYTF. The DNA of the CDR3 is TGTGCCAGCAGTTACACTACTACAGGGGGCGGTGGCTACACCTTC.

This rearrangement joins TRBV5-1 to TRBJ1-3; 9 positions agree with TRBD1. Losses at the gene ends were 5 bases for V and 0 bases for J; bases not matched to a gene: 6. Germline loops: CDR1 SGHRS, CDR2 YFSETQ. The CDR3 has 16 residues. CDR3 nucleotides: TGCGCCAGCAGTCCACAGGGGGCCCTCTCTGGAAACACCATATATTTT. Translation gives CASSPQGALSGNTIYF.

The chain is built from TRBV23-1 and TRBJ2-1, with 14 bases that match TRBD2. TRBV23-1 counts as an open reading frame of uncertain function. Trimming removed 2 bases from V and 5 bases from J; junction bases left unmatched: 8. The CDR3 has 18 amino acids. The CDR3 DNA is TGCGCCAGCAGTCAAGGACTAGCGGGGGGACCGTCCAACAATGAGCAGTTCTTC. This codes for CASSQGLAGGPSNNEQFF.

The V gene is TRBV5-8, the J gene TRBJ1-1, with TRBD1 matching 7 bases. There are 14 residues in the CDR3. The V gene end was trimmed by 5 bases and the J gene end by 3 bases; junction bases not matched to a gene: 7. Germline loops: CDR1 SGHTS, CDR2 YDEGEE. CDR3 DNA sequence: TGTGCCAGCAGGTACGACAGGGTGGACACTGAAGCTTTCTTT. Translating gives CASRYDRVDTEAFF.